This T cell receptor (beta chain) was identified in a study of shared clonotypes between healthy human individuals. Study context: The cohort had a couple of women and a few men, ages 18 to 49.

The ends were cut back, 3 bases at V and 3 bases at J, with 9 bases in the middle. Germline V gives CDR1 KGHSH, CDR2 LQKENI. The CDR3 length is 13 residues. Deep-level settings were used for running the assay. The data were produced by immunoSEQ multiplex PCR, yet TCRdb's version contains in-frame clones alone and is incomplete. The sample contains around 980,000 clones, around three quarters of which appear only once. This clone was picked up one time. Its target is unknown. The sample has other DNA sequences that encode this CDR3 too. Findings and caveats of the study: Sequencing depth was expected to influence donor clonotype sharing. What naive subsets generally showed was a larger estimated richness than memory subsets showed.

The V call is TRBV18, the J call TRBJ2-7, with D possibly called TRBD1 or TRBD2 (5 bases each). The source material was memory CD4+ T cells from PBMCs. Subset in this sample: CD45RA-negative fraction. The receptor was derived from a young man in good health. Some clones in this sample may be carry-over from other donors' samples. The CDR3 DNA follows: TGTGCCAGCTCACCCGCAGGGAGCTACGAGCAGTACTTC. The encoded protein is CASSPAGSYEQYF.